The rows below give T cell receptor beta chains drawn from one sample of a study of blood T cell repertoires in COVID-19. Sequenced by immunoSEQ multiplex PCR; TCRdb stores in-frame clones only, minus some. The sample lists 150,000 to 200,000 clones; approximately 78% were seen once. The specimen sequenced was PBMCs or T cells enriched from blood (not recorded which). These receptors all come from a woman aged 45-59 years who had recovered from COVID-19. The conserved cysteine and the conserved F or W are not part of the CDR3 here. Each record gives: V gene, J gene, CDR3 protein.

TRBV12-3/TRBV12-4	TRBJ1-6	ASTLGRESPLH
TRBV11-2	TRBJ1-1	ASSTSRNTEAF
TRBV7-7	TRBJ1-5	ASSPRRGQGNSNQPQH
TRBV11-3	TRBJ2-3	ASSSARGDTQY
TRBV7-2	TRBJ2-3	ASSLIAGPTDTQY
TRBV5-1	TRBJ1-2	ASSLAQGGGGYT
TRBV7-3	TRBJ1-6	ASSAYGGSPLH
TRBV4-3	TRBJ2-5	ASSQDLGRGETQY
TRBV7-8	TRBJ2-5	ASSPRASGRVETQY
TRBV5-1	TRBJ1-2	ASSPGRDYGYT
TRBV27	TRBJ2-1	ASSVGGAVSYNEQF
TRBV7-2	TRBJ1-6	ASSPPGTVLNSPLH
TRBV5-1	TRBJ2-5	ASSPQGQAEETQY
TRBV7-3	TRBJ1-2	ASSSTGAVGGYT
TRBV4-1	TRBJ2-1	ASSQELAGGRDEQF
TRBV6-6	TRBJ2-7	ASSPLVGAPSYEQY
TRBV2	TRBJ1-6	ASRVHGTAPLH
TRBV5-1	TRBJ2-1	ASRPPILAGAYNEQF
TRBV7-3	TRBJ2-3	ASSSAGGPLDTQY
TRBV15	TRBJ1-1	ATSRDYRALAF
TRBV14	TRBJ2-2	ASSHAKGLLTGELF
TRBV2	TRBJ1-5	ASSYPVGGQPQH
TRBV15	TRBJ2-7	ATSRDRGPYEQY
TRBV3-1/TRBV3-2	TRBJ1-2	ASSHRPFGGNYGYT
TRBV5-1	TRBJ2-5	ASSLVGTEETQY
TRBV5-1	TRBJ2-7	ASSLGQGGVEQY
TRBV28	TRBJ2-1	ASSLLTSGSGHEQF
TRBV5-1	TRBJ2-7	ASSPGLAGSPHEQY
TRBV29-1	TRBJ1-1	SVSTGGTEAF
TRBV5-1	TRBJ1-1	ASSLRAGIPEAF
TRBV19	TRBJ2-1	ASRARASGNEQF
TRBV7-2	TRBJ2-1	ASSLAWQGEQF
TRBV30	TRBJ2-5	AWSVRVAQETQY
TRBV25-1	TRBJ2-1	ASSGAGRAWNNEQF
TRBV28	TRBJ2-1	ASSLDRASYNEQF
TRBV5-6	TRBJ2-3	ASRYGLAVLTDTQY
TRBV18	TRBJ1-4	ASSLGIQNEKLF
TRBV27	TRBJ2-6	ASRSGTGFSGANVLT
TRBV24-1	TRBJ2-1	ATSKDYNVGNEQF
TRBV7-2	TRBJ2-3	ASSTMTSGSTDTQY
TRBV9	TRBJ2-7	ASSVAQLSGEQY
TRBV18	TRBJ2-1	ASSPRERVSSYNEQF